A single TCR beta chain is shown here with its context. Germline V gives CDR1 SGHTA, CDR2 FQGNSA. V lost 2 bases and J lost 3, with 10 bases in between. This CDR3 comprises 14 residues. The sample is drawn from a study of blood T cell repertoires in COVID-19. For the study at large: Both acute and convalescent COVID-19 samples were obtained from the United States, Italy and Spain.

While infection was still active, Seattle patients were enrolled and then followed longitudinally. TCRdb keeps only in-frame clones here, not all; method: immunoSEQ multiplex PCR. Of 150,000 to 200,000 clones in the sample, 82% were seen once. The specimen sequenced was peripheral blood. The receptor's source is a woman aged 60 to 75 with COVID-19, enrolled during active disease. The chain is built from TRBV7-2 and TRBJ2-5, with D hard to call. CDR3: CASSLNGGKETQYF. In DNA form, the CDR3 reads TGTGCCAGCAGCTTAAATGGCGGAAAAGAGACCCAGTACTTC.